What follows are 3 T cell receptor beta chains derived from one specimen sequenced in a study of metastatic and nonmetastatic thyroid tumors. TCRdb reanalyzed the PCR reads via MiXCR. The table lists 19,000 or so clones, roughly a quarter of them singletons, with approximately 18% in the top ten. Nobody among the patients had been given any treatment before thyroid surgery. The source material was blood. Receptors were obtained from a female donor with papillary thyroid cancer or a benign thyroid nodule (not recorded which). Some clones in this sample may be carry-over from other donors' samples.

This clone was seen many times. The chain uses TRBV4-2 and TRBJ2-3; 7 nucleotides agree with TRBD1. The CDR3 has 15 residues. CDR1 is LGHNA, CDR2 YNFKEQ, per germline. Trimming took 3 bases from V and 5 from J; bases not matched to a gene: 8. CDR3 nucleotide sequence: TGTGCCAGCAGCCACCAACAGGGGACCGGAGATACGCAGTATTTT. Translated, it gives CASSHQQGTGDTQYF.

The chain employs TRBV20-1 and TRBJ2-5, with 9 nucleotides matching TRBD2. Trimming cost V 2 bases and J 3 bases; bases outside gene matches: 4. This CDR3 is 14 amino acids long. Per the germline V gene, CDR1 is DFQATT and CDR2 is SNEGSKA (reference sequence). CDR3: CSARLAGPEETQYF. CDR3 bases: TGCAGTGCTAGACTAGCGGGGCCGGAAGAGACCCAGTACTTC.

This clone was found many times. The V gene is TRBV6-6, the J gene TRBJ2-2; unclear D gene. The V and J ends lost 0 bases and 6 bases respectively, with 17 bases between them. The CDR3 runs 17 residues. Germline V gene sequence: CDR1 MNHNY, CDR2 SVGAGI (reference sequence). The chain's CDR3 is CASSYSSQEAYPGELFF. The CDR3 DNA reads TGTGCCAGCAGTTACTCGAGCCAGGAAGCTTACCCCGGGGAGCTGTTTTTT.